The 15 T cell receptor beta chains below come from one sample, sequenced in a study of response to subunit inactivated influenza vaccine. TCRdb analysed the RT-PCR reads with MiXCR anew, one entry per CDR3 protein. This sample carries 550,000 to 800,000 distinct CDR3 sequences, roughly 14% of them seen once, and the ten largest clones take around a tenth. Specimen: PBMCs from blood, collected approximately 13 days after vaccination. The receptors shown here come from a man in his fifties who received an inactivated influenza vaccine.

This chain connects TRBV2 to TRBJ2-7; D gene uncertain. Germline loops: CDR1 SNHLY, CDR2 FYNNEI. The CDR3 length is 12 residues. V was trimmed by 8 bases and J by 1 base, leaving 9 bases between them. The CDR3 loop reads CASQPESYEQYF. CDR3 DNA sequence: TGTGCCAGCCAGCCAGAGTCCTACGAGCAGTACTTC.

This clonotype came up many times. The chain recombines TRBV20-1 with TRBJ2-7; 11 nucleotides match TRBD2. Germline CDR1 is DFQATT and CDR2 is SNEGSKA (reference sequence). V trimming: 6 bases; J trimming: 3 bases; junction bases outside the gene matches: 7. The CDR3 consists of 14 residues. The CDR3 region is CSAQLAGGLYEQYF. CDR3 coding DNA: TGCAGTGCACAGCTAGCGGGGGGACTCTACGAGCAGTACTTC.

The CDR3 reads CASAGPGNTIYF. In DNA form, the CDR3 reads TGTGCTAGTGCCGGGCCTGGAAACACCATATATTTT. The chain joins TRBV12-5 to TRBJ1-3; D remains unclear. V was trimmed by 7 bases and J by 2 bases, leaving 6 bases between them. This CDR3 region has 12 residues. The germline V gene encodes CDR1 LGHNT and CDR2 FRNRAP. Looking up the rest from reference TRBV12-5 and TRBJ1-3 gives the full variable domain: DARVTQTPRHKVTEMGQEVTMRCQPILGHNTVFWYRQTMMQGLELLAYFRNRAPLDDSGMPKDRFSAEMPDATLATLKIQPSEPRDSAVYFCASAGPGNTIYFGEGSWLTVV.

This clonotype was seen a handful of times. The chain recombines TRBV28 with TRBJ2-3; a weak D match, TRBD2 (5 bases). The CDR3 is 16 residues long. V was trimmed by 1 base and J by 2 bases, leaving 13 bases between them. Germline V CDR1 and CDR2: MDHEN, SYDVKM. CDR3 sequence (DNA): TGTGCCAGCAGTTTATCTCAGCGGATCCACACAGATACGCAGTATTTT. This encodes CASSLSQRIHTDTQYF. The full variable domain, completed using reference TRBV28 and TRBJ2-3, is DVKVTQSSRYLVKRTGEKVFLECVQDMDHENMFWYRQDPGLGLRLIYFSYDVKMKEKGDIPEGYSVSREKKERFSLILESASTNQTSMYLCASSLSQRIHTDTQYFGPGTRLTVL.

A few counts support this clonotype. V usage is TRBV10-3 and J usage is TRBJ2-7; 10 bases agree with TRBD2. CDR1 and CDR2 from the germline V gene are ENHRY and SYGVKD. The CDR3 is 14 residues long. V shed 11 bases, J shed 1 base, and the junction held 8 bases outside the gene matches. CDR3 in DNA: TGTGCCGCCCGTGATAGCGGGGGGTCCTACGAGCAGTACTTC. This sequence encodes CAARDSGGSYEQYF.

The V and J genes are TRBV29-1 and TRBJ1-3; no reliable D call. V lost 4 bases to trimming and J lost 1 base, with 11 bases between them. In germline, CDR1 is SQVTM, CDR2 ANQGSEA. The CDR3 loop spans 14 amino acids. The CDR3 region is CSVGDPSSGNTIYF. In nucleotides, the CDR3 is TGCAGCGTTGGTGACCCTTCTTCTGGAAACACCATATATTTT.

This clonotype was seen a few times. The chain joins TRBV6-2 or TRBV6-3 to TRBJ2-4, with no clear D. In germline, CDR1 is MNHEY, CDR2 SVGEGT. Trimming took off 2 bases at V and 9 bases at J, with 17 bases between the two ends. This CDR3 spans 15 amino acids. CDR3 region: CASSYGNLRSAIQYF. The DNA of the CDR3 is TGTGCCAGCAGTTACGGGAACCTTCGGTCGGCCATTCAGTACTTC.

This chain connects TRBV5-3 to TRBJ2-7; 7 bases are a match to TRBD1. TRBV5-3 is an open reading frame, and its role is uncertain. CDR3 length: 16 residues. V lost 8 bases and J lost 3; bases outside the gene matches: 17. The CDR3 spells CASNGLDRLISYEQYF. The CDR3 DNA reads as TGTGCCAGTAACGGGTTGGACAGGTTGATTAGCTACGAGCAGTACTTC.

The chain couples TRBV4-3 to TRBJ2-7, with a possible D match to TRBD2 (5 bases). This CDR3 region has 19 residues. CDR1 is LGHNA and CDR2 is YSLEER in the germline V gene. The V end was cut by 0 bases, the J end by 1 base, with 22 bases between. The CDR3 protein is CASSQEEQRWGEASYEQYF. CDR3 coding DNA: TGCGCCAGCAGCCAAGAAGAACAAAGATGGGGAGAAGCTTCCTACGAGCAGTACTTC.

The gene calls are TRBV30 and TRBJ2-1, with TRBD2 matching over 15 bases. V lost 0 bases to trimming and J lost 6 bases; unmatched junction nucleotides: 12. Germline CDR1 is GTSNPN and CDR2 is SVGIG (reference sequence). The CDR3 has 19 residues. CDR3 DNA sequence: TGTGCCTGGAGTGTACGGACTAGCGGGAGGGGCTCTCCGGTCAATGAGCAGTTCTTC. It is translated as CAWSVRTSGRGSPVNEQFF.

This clonotype turned up a few times. This chain uses TRBV7-9 with TRBJ2-7; D possibly uses TRBD1 or TRBD2 (6 bases each). The CDR3 is made up of 15 amino acids. Germline-derived CDR1 and CDR2 are SEHNR and FQNEAQ (reference sequence). V was shortened by 1 base and J by 5 bases, with 15 bases between the two germline ends. CDR3 region: CASSLVVEGVNEQYF. The CDR3 nucleotides are TGTGCCAGCAGCTTAGTTGTGGAGGGGGTCAACGAGCAGTACTTC.

The chain uses TRBV23-1 and TRBJ2-3; 8 positions match TRBD1. TRBV23-1 belongs to the ORF category, with a function that is uncertain. The CDR3 loop spans 18 amino acids. The J segment lost 1 base and the V segment lost 2 bases, leaving 11 bases of the junction unmatched. The chain's CDR3 is CASSQPFSGGAGTDTQYF. In nucleotides, the CDR3 is TGCGCCAGCAGTCAACCCTTCTCAGGGGGCGCGGGCACAGATACGCAGTATTTT.

This clonotype was counted between two and nine times. The genes are TRBV30 and TRBJ2-1; D not certain. CDR3 length: 15 residues. The V gene's germline CDR1 is GTSNPN and CDR2 SVGIG (reference sequence). V was trimmed by 3 bases and J by 4 bases, leaving 16 bases between them. CDR3 bases: TGTGCCTGGAGGGAAGACACCTTACTATACAATGAGCAGTTCTTC. This encodes CAWREDTLLYNEQFF.

This clonotype was seen a few times. This chain connects TRBV4-1 to TRBJ2-7; 8 bases fit TRBD1. After removal of 0 bases from V and 4 bases from J, the junction contained 11 bases not matched to a gene. The germline V gene has CDR1 MGHRA and CDR2 YSYEKL. This CDR3 is 17 amino acids long. The CDR3 loop reads CASSQDHRTGMNYEQYF. CDR3 DNA sequence: TGCGCCAGCAGCCAAGATCACAGGACAGGGATGAATTACGAGCAGTACTTC.

This clonotype has a handful of counts. The rearrangement links TRBV5-1 to TRBJ1-6; D unresolved. From germline, CDR1 is SGHRS and CDR2 YFSETQ. V was clipped by 6 bases and J by 6 bases, with 13 bases between them. The CDR3 is 14 amino acids. The CDR3 spells CASKEGPSNSPLHF. CDR3 nucleotide sequence: TGCGCCAGCAAGGAGGGCCCTAGTAATTCACCCCTCCACTTT.